This is a list of T cell receptor beta chains from one sample in a study of blood T cell repertoires in COVID-19. Sequencing used immunoSEQ multiplex PCR; TCRdb keeps in-frame clones, though not all of them. The sample lists fewer than 250,000 clones; about nine tenths were seen once. The sequencing sample was made of peripheral blood. These receptors came from a man aged 30 to 39 with acute or convalescent COVID-19. Both conserved end residues are part of each CDR3. Each record gives: D gene, clone size, J gene, V gene, CDR3 protein, CDR3 DNA. A D gene is named only where the DNA matches it firmly. Clone size is given for some rows only: seen once, a few or many times, or a class if the clone is expanded.

TRBD2 NA TRBJ2-3 TRBV6-5 CASSYSPAGGRDTQYF TGTGCCAGCAGTTACTCCCCAGCGGGGGGCCGTGATACGCAGTATTTT
TRBD1 NA TRBJ2-2 TRBV5-4 CASSIGTGVPGELFF TGTGCCAGCAGCATCGGAACAGGGGTTCCCGGGGAGCTGTTTTTT
NA NA TRBJ1-1 TRBV28 CASRARGPTEAFF TGTGCCAGCAGAGCCAGGGGACCCACTGAAGCTTTCTTT
NA NA TRBJ2-1 TRBV5-8 CASRLSTGLSSYNEQFF TGTGCCAGCAGACTATCTACAGGGTTGAGCTCCTACAATGAGCAGTTCTTC
TRBD1 NA TRBJ1-5 TRBV7-8 CASSSIGTGTLGSNQPQHF TGTGCCAGCAGCTCTATAGGGACAGGGACGTTAGGGAGCAATCAGCCCCAGCATTTT
NA NA TRBJ2-5 TRBV11-1 CASSQYRQVETQYF TGTGCCAGCAGTCAATATAGACAGGTGGAGACCCAGTACTTC
TRBD1 NA TRBJ2-7 TRBV28 CASSPGTGGYEQYF TGTGCCAGCAGTCCCGGGACAGGGGGCTACGAGCAGTACTTC
TRBD2 NA TRBJ2-5 TRBV5-1 CASTLNPGGKETQYF TGCGCCAGCACCTTGAATCCGGGGGGGAAAGAGACCCAGTACTTC
TRBD1 NA TRBJ1-4 TRBV5-8 CASSLADRGLGRLFF TGTGCCAGCAGCTTAGCCGACAGGGGCCTCGGTAGACTGTTTTTT
TRBD1 few TRBJ1-1 TRBV6-5 CAGIQGGTEAFF TGTGCCGGAATTCAGGGGGGCACTGAAGCTTTCTTT
NA NA TRBJ2-3 TRBV19 CASSTLSRDTQYF TGTGCCAGTAGTACCCTGTCCAGAGATACGCAGTATTTT